A selection of T cell receptor beta chains follows, all from one sample in a study of human T cells and chemical hapten exposure. TCRdb ran MiXCR on the RACE reads and lists one entry per CDR3 protein. The sample has 350,000 to 400,000 distinct CDR3 sequences, roughly 6.3% seen once. The source was whole blood, collected in connection with sensitization to the hapten diphenylcyclopropenone (DPC). The receptors stem from a woman under 30 with alopecia areata. Some clones in this sample may be carry-over from other donors' samples. Both conserved end residues are part of each CDR3. D genes are given only for firm matches. Some rows mark clone size as missing; the rest say once, few, many or name a class of expanded clone.

J: TRBJ2-3; V: TRBV2; D: TRBD1; size: few; CDR3: CASMPGTGSDTQYF; DNA: TGTGCCAGCATGCCGGGGACAGGGTCAGATACGCAGTATTTT
J: TRBJ2-3; V: TRBV7-6; D: .; size: .; CDR3: CASSSSTRPDTQYF; DNA: TGTGCCAGCAGCTCCTCGACTAGACCAGATACGCAGTATTTT
J: TRBJ2-6; V: TRBV6-5; D: .; size: few; CDR3: CASSYSGLSVLTF; DNA: TGTGCCAGCAGTTACTCAGGGTTGAGCGTCCTGACTTTC
J: TRBJ2-3; V: TRBV4-1; D: TRBD2; size: .; CDR3: CASSQVGGGAADTQYF; DNA: TGCGCCAGCAGCCAAGTCGGCGGGGGGGCAGCTGATACGCAGTATTTT
J: TRBJ1-5; V: TRBV6-2/TRBV6-3; D: .; size: many; CDR3: CASRTGLNQPQHF; DNA: TGTGCCAGCAGGACGGGGTTAAACCAGCCCCAGCATTTT
J: TRBJ2-4; V: TRBV12-3/TRBV12-4; D: TRBD2; size: once; CDR3: CASSPSGGSNIQYF; DNA: TGTGCCAGCAGTCCTAGCGGGGGTAGTAACATTCAGTACTTC
J: TRBJ2-7; V: TRBV29-1; D: TRBD1; size: many; CDR3: CSARDRGNEQYF; DNA: TGCAGCGCCCGGGACAGGGGCAACGAGCAGTACTTC
J: TRBJ2-7; V: TRBV24-1; D: .; size: .; CDR3: CATKVGQRTYEQYF; DNA: TGTGCCACCAAAGTCGGACAGAGGACTTACGAGCAGTACTTC
J: TRBJ1-2; V: TRBV7-9; D: TRBD1; size: many; CDR3: CASSSQQGLHGYTF; DNA: TGTGCCAGCAGCTCGCAACAGGGGCTGCATGGCTACACCTTC
J: TRBJ1-5; V: TRBV6-6; D: .; size: few; CDR3: CASSYGGASNQPQHF; DNA: TGTGCCAGCAGTTACGGGGGGGCTAGCAATCAGCCCCAGCATTTT
J: TRBJ1-1; V: TRBV6-6; D: .; size: many; CDR3: CASSSRAAEAFF; DNA: TGTGCCAGCAGCTCCAGGGCGGCGGAAGCTTTCTTT
J: TRBJ1-6; V: TRBV12-3/TRBV12-4; D: .; size: many; CDR3: CASSSGDRNNSPLHF; DNA: TGTGCCAGCAGTTCAGGGGATAGGAATAATTCACCCCTCCACTTT
J: TRBJ1-1; V: TRBV29-1; D: .; size: many; CDR3: CSAPGAAFF; DNA: TGCAGCGCCCCTGGGGCCGCTTTCTTT
J: TRBJ1-6; V: TRBV7-9; D: TRBD1; size: few; CDR3: CASSIGDRDNSPLHF; DNA: TGTGCCAGCAGTATTGGAGACAGGGATAATTCACCCCTCCACTTT
J: TRBJ2-5; V: TRBV12-3/TRBV12-4; D: TRBD1; size: .; CDR3: CASRNRGDQETQYF; DNA: TGTGCCAGCAGAAACAGGGGAGACCAAGAGACCCAGTACTTC
J: TRBJ2-2; V: TRBV6-5; D: .; size: .; CDR3: CAAGGINGELFF; DNA: TGTGCCGCGGGCGGGATTAACGGGGAGCTGTTTTTT
J: TRBJ1-5; V: TRBV6-5; D: .; size: few; CDR3: CASSVQGFGNQPQHF; DNA: TGTGCCAGCAGTGTTCAGGGGTTTGGCAATCAGCCCCAGCATTTT
J: TRBJ2-3; V: TRBV4-2; D: .; size: .; CDR3: CASSQGASLGTDTQYF; DNA: TGTGCCAGCAGCCAAGGAGCTAGCCTGGGCACAGATACGCAGTATTTT
J: TRBJ2-6; V: TRBV7-9; D: TRBD1; size: many; CDR3: CASSPVTGSGANVLTF; DNA: TGTGCCAGCAGCCCCGTGACAGGGTCTGGGGCCAACGTCCTGACTTTC
J: TRBJ2-5; V: TRBV4-3; D: TRBD1; size: few; CDR3: CASSQGQGFETQYF; DNA: TGCGCCAGCAGCCAGGGACAGGGGTTTGAGACCCAGTACTTC
J: TRBJ2-1; V: TRBV12-5; D: .; size: .; CDR3: CASGLGWGYGDDEQFF; DNA: TGTGCTAGTGGTTTGGGCTGGGGGTACGGGGATGATGAGCAGTTCTTC
J: TRBJ1-4; V: TRBV12-3/TRBV12-4; D: .; size: many; CDR3: CASSPRQEKLFF; DNA: TGTGCCAGCAGTCCGAGACAGGAAAAACTGTTTTTT
J: TRBJ1-4; V: TRBV7-2; D: TRBD1; size: .; CDR3: CASSLAGTDNEKLFF; DNA: TGTGCCAGCAGCTTGGCCGGGACAGATAATGAAAAACTGTTTTTT
J: TRBJ2-3; V: TRBV5-1; D: .; size: few; CDR3: CASSLVAVLSTDTQYF; DNA: TGCGCCAGCAGCTTGGTAGCGGTTCTTAGCACAGATACGCAGTATTTT
J: TRBJ1-2; V: TRBV3-1; D: .; size: few; CDR3: CASSQIRAGYGYTF; DNA: TGTGCCAGCAGCCAAATCCGGGCTGGCTATGGCTACACCTTC
J: TRBJ2-3; V: TRBV18; D: .; size: .; CDR3: CASSLFGGGKETDTQYF; DNA: TGTGCCAGCTCATTATTCGGCGGGGGCAAAGAGACAGATACGCAGTATTTT
J: TRBJ2-3; V: TRBV5-4; D: TRBD2; size: few; CDR3: CASSLRTSGGSTDTQYF; DNA: TGTGCCAGCAGCTTGAGGACTAGCGGGGGTAGCACAGATACGCAGTATTTT
J: TRBJ1-5; V: TRBV29-1; D: .; size: few; CDR3: CSVGISGNQPQHF; DNA: TGCAGCGTTGGAATCAGCGGCAATCAGCCCCAGCATTTT
J: TRBJ2-3; V: TRBV20-1; D: .; size: .; CDR3: CRLGGGRTDTQYF; DNA: TGCAGGTTGGGTGGGGGACGCACAGATACGCAGTATTTT
J: TRBJ2-3; V: TRBV7-2; D: TRBD1; size: few; CDR3: CASSLDRGQTDTQYF; DNA: TGTGCCAGCAGCTTAGACAGGGGGCAGACAGATACGCAGTATTTT
J: TRBJ2-1; V: TRBV7-2; D: .; size: many; CDR3: CASSLAPYNEQFF; DNA: TGTGCCAGCAGCTTAGCCCCCTACAATGAGCAGTTCTTC
J: TRBJ2-1; V: TRBV11-2; D: .; size: .; CDR3: CASSSTGIHNEQFF; DNA: TGTGCCAGCAGCTCAACAGGGATACACAATGAGCAGTTCTTC
J: TRBJ2-3; V: TRBV18; D: .; size: .; CDR3: CASSTTGPGTDTQYF; DNA: TGTGCCAGCTCAACGACGGGACCTGGGACAGATACGCAGTATTTT
J: TRBJ1-2; V: TRBV5-1; D: TRBD1; size: many; CDR3: CASSLTQGTSYGYTF; DNA: TGCGCCAGCAGCCTAACACAGGGGACCTCCTATGGCTACACCTTC
J: TRBJ2-1; V: TRBV11-1; D: TRBD1; size: many; CDR3: CASSTGQGAYYEQFF; DNA: TGTGCCAGCAGTACCGGTCAGGGGGCTTACTATGAGCAGTTCTTC
J: TRBJ1-5; V: TRBV5-1; D: .; size: many; CDR3: CASSLEGRGGQPQHF; DNA: TGCGCCAGCAGCTTGGAGGGTAGGGGAGGTCAGCCCCAGCATTTT
J: TRBJ1-1; V: TRBV11-1; D: .; size: .; CDR3: CASTPGVSRTTEAFF; DNA: TGTGCCAGCACCCCCGGGGTGTCGAGGACCACTGAAGCTTTCTTT
J: TRBJ2-7; V: TRBV29-1; D: TRBD2; size: many; CDR3: CSVEGLAGTSYEQYF; DNA: TGCAGCGTTGAAGGGCTAGCGGGTACCTCCTACGAGCAGTACTTC
J: TRBJ1-1; V: TRBV7-2; D: .; size: many; CDR3: CASSLVSKNTEAFF; DNA: TGTGCCAGCAGCTTAGTCAGCAAGAACACTGAAGCTTTCTTT
J: TRBJ1-5; V: TRBV2; D: TRBD1; size: few; CDR3: CASRGDRASNQPQHF; DNA: TGTGCCAGCAGGGGGGACAGGGCAAGCAATCAGCCCCAGCATTTT
J: TRBJ1-1; V: TRBV13; D: .; size: many; CDR3: CASSSPGLEAFF; DNA: TGTGCCAGCAGCTCACCGGGCCTTGAAGCTTTCTTT
J: TRBJ1-1; V: TRBV10-3; D: .; size: few; CDR3: CAISESSATNTEAFF; DNA: TGTGCCATCAGTGAGTCGTCAGCTACGAACACTGAAGCTTTCTTT
J: TRBJ1-4; V: TRBV20-1; D: .; size: .; CDR3: CSPLSPGVGEKLFF; DNA: TGCAGTCCTCTTAGTCCGGGAGTTGGCGAAAAACTGTTTTTT
J: TRBJ1-2; V: TRBV5-1; D: TRBD1; size: many; CDR3: CASSVETGGYGYTF; DNA: TGCGCCAGCAGCGTAGAGACAGGGGGCTATGGCTACACCTTC
J: TRBJ1-6; V: TRBV6-1; D: .; size: many; CDR3: CASSESVANSYNSPLHF; DNA: TGTGCCAGCAGTGAATCTGTCGCGAACTCCTATAATTCACCCCTCCACTTT
J: TRBJ1-5; V: TRBV18; D: .; size: many; CDR3: CASSPRGNSNQPQHF; DNA: TGTGCCAGCTCACCAAGGGGAAATAGCAATCAGCCCCAGCATTTT
J: TRBJ1-5; V: TRBV7-2; D: .; size: many; CDR3: CASSPWTASNQPQHF; DNA: TGTGCCAGCAGCCCGTGGACAGCTAGCAATCAGCCCCAGCATTTT
J: TRBJ2-2; V: TRBV4-3; D: TRBD1; size: .; CDR3: CASSQDLPDRVNTGELFF; DNA: TGCGCCAGCAGCCAAGATCTTCCCGACAGGGTGAACACCGGGGAGCTGTTTTTT
J: TRBJ1-6; V: TRBV12-3/TRBV12-4; D: TRBD1; size: many; CDR3: CASSLQGARSPLHF; DNA: TGTGCCAGCAGCCTACAGGGGGCTAGGTCACCCCTCCACTTT
J: TRBJ1-4; V: TRBV6-1; D: .; size: .; CDR3: CASSWGWATNEKLFF; DNA: TGTGCCAGCAGTTGGGGGTGGGCAACTAATGAAAAACTGTTTTTT
J: TRBJ2-1; V: TRBV19; D: .; size: few; CDR3: CASRYGVGSYNEQFF; DNA: TGTGCCAGTAGATACGGGGTCGGTTCCTACAATGAGCAGTTCTTC
J: TRBJ2-7; V: TRBV7-2; D: TRBD1; size: many; CDR3: CASSLWTGTYEQYF; DNA: TGTGCCAGCAGCCTCTGGACAGGCACCTACGAGCAGTACTTC
J: TRBJ1-1; V: TRBV4-2; D: TRBD1; size: many; CDR3: CASSQEGQGGTEAFF; DNA: TGTGCCAGCAGCCAAGAGGGACAGGGAGGGACTGAAGCTTTCTTT
J: TRBJ1-6; V: TRBV3-1; D: .; size: .; CDR3: CASRPSLPNSPLHF; DNA: TGTGCCAGCAGGCCGAGCTTGCCTAATTCACCCCTCCACTTT
J: TRBJ2-7; V: TRBV10-3; D: .; size: many; CDR3: CAISESAGYEQYF; DNA: TGTGCCATCAGTGAGTCAGCAGGGTACGAGCAGTACTTC